The sequence of this T cell receptor beta chain was determined in a study of T cell changes during pregnancy in multiple sclerosis. Sequencing used immunoSEQ multiplex PCR; TCRdb keeps in-frame clones, though not all of them. The sample includes about 59,000 clones, around 94% of them seen just once. Germline CDR1 and CDR2: LNHDA and SQIVND (reference sequence). V shed 3 bases and J 0 bases; nucleotides not matched to a gene: 9. CDR3 length: 17 amino acids. The receptor comes from a female donor with multiple sclerosis, enrolled in a pregnancy study. This material consisted of CD8+ T cells from peripheral blood mononuclear cells, taken after pregnancy. The chain combines TRBV19 with TRBJ1-1; 8 nucleotides align to TRBD1. The CDR3 bases are TGTGCCAGTAGTATGCTTTCAGGGGGCGGGATGAACACTGAAGCTTTCTTT. Protein sequence: CASSMLSGGGMNTEAFF.